One sample yielded the 32 T cell receptor beta chains listed below, sequenced in a study of blood T cell repertoires in COVID-19. Clones were read by immunoSEQ multiplex PCR, and TCRdb kept only the in-frame ones, dropping some. The sample holds roughly 190,000 clones, more than 70% seen once. Sample: peripheral blood. Receptor source: a man in his forties or fifties with active or convalescent COVID-19.

The CDR3 here is CASSLKQGALNEQYF. CDR3 sequence (DNA): TGTGCCAGTAGCCTTAAACAGGGGGCACTCAACGAGCAGTACTTC. The chain couples TRBV19 to TRBJ2-7; 9 bases are shared with TRBD1. The junction had 11 bases not matched to a gene; V was cut back by 6 bases and J by 5 bases. The CDR3 extends over 15 amino acids. Germline CDR1 is LNHDA and CDR2 is SQIVND (reference sequence).

The chain uses TRBV30 and TRBJ2-1, with a tentative D call TRBD2 (5 bases). The ends were cut back, 2 bases at V and 10 bases at J, with 12 bases in the middle. The germline V gene encodes CDR1 GTSNPN and CDR2 SVGIG (reference sequence). The CDR3 loop spans 12 amino acids. The CDR3 sequence is CAWSYGDGEQFF. The DNA for the CDR3 is TGTGCCTGGAGTTACGGGGATGGCGAGCAGTTCTTC.

The chain joins TRBV7-9 to TRBJ2-7; 10 bases agree with TRBD2. The CDR3 is made up of 15 amino acids. The germline CDR1 and CDR2 sequences are SEHNR and FQNEAQ (reference sequence). The trim removed 2 bases at V and 9 bases at J, leaving 10 bases unmatched. DNA for the CDR3: TGTGCCAGCAGCTTAAGCGGGAGGGCGCTTCTCGGGCAGTACTTC. This codes for CASSLSGRALLGQYF.

The chain employs TRBV6-5 and TRBJ1-2, with D possibly TRBD1 on 6 matching bases. Trimming left V 6 bases short and J 2 bases short, with 13 bases between. The CDR3 runs 14 residues. The germline CDR1 and CDR2 sequences are MNHEY and SVGAGI. The CDR3 loop is CASSRDNGNYGYTF. CDR3 coding DNA: TGTGCCAGCAGCCGGGACAACGGGAACTATGGCTACACCTTC.

This rearrangement joins TRBV11-2 to TRBJ2-7, with 8 bases fitting TRBD1. CDR1 is SGHAT, CDR2 FQNNGV, per germline. The trim removed 0 bases at V and 0 bases at J, leaving 4 bases unmatched. The CDR3 runs to 16 residues. The CDR3 is CASSLEGRGPSYEQYF. CDR3 nucleotide sequence: TGTGCCAGCAGCTTAGAGGGCAGGGGGCCCTCCTACGAGCAGTACTTC. The full variable domain, its missing parts supplied by reference TRBV11-2 and TRBJ2-7, is EAGVAQSPRYKIIEKRQSVAFWCNPISGHATLYWYQQILGQGPKLLIQFQNNGVVDDSQLPKDRFSAERLKGVDSTLKIQPAKLEDSAVYLCASSLEGRGPSYEQYFGPGTRLTVT.

The chain links TRBV13 to TRBJ2-2; a weak D match, TRBD2 (6 bases). This CDR3 is built from 16 residues. Germline V CDR1 and CDR2: PRHDT, FYEKMQ (reference sequence). The ends were cut back, 2 bases at V and 3 bases at J, with 13 bases in the middle. For the CDR3, the DNA is TGTGCCAGCAGCTTACTGGCGGGGTTTGACACCGGGGAGCTGTTTTTT. Translated, it gives CASSLLAGFDTGELFF.

This sequence joins TRBV3-1 (or the pseudogene TRBV3-2) and TRBJ1-3, with 7 bases that match TRBD1. CDR1 is LGHDT and CDR2 is YNNKEL in the germline V gene (reference sequence). This CDR3 comprises 14 residues. With V trimmed by 1 base and J by 4 bases, 1 base remained unmatched. Here the CDR3 reads CASSQVRGGNTIYF. The CDR3 DNA reads as TGTGCCAGCAGCCAAGTCAGGGGGGGAAACACCATATATTTT.

V is TRBV5-1 and J is TRBJ1-1, with 7 bases matching TRBD1. Germline CDR1 reads SGHRS; CDR2 reads YFSETQ. After removal of 5 bases from V and 4 bases from J, the junction contained 2 bases not matched to a gene. The length of the CDR3 is 12 residues. CDR3 region: CASRQGGTEAFF. The CDR3 coding sequence is TGCGCCAGCAGGCAGGGGGGCACTGAAGCTTTCTTT.

The chain joins TRBV10-3 to TRBJ2-5; TRBD2 matches at 7 bases. There are 14 residues in the CDR3. With V trimmed by 4 bases and J by 1 base, 3 bases remained unmatched. Germline V CDR1 and CDR2: ENHRY, SYGVKD. As DNA, the CDR3 is TGTGCCATCAGTGCGGGCGGGAGCCAAGAGACCCAGTACTTC. Amino acids: CAISAGGSQETQYF.

This chain joins TRBV7-8 and TRBJ1-6; the D gene is possibly TRBD1 (6 bases). V was cut by 1 base and J by 11 bases, with 9 bases left in between. The CDR3 runs to 13 residues. CDR1 and CDR2 (germline): SGHVS, FQNEAQ. CDR3 sequence (DNA): TGTGCCAGCAGCTTAGGCAGGGGAGCACCCCTCCACTTT. Protein sequence: CASSLGRGAPLHF.

The rearrangement uses TRBV10-2 and TRBJ1-2; TRBD1 agrees at 12 bases. The germline CDR1 and CDR2 sequences are WSHSY and SAAADI. This CDR3 is built from 16 residues. Unmatched junction bases numbered 7, after V lost 4 bases and J lost 4 bases. The CDR3 bases are TGCGCCAGCAGTGGTTCCGGGACAGGGGGCGGCTATGGCTACACCTTC. Amino acid sequence: CASSGSGTGGGYGYTF.

J is TRBJ2-2 and V is TRBV19; 8 bases agree with TRBD2. V was clipped by 9 bases and J by 0 bases; unmatched bases: 6. Germline V gene sequence: CDR1 LNHDA, CDR2 SQIVND (reference sequence). The CDR3 runs 15 residues. This chain's CDR3 is CASNVAGPNTGELFF. The CDR3 DNA is TGTGCCAGCAACGTAGCGGGACCGAACACCGGGGAGCTGTTTTTT.

The chain employs TRBV30 and TRBJ2-7, with TRBD2 as a possible D gene (5 bases). Between the trimmed V and J ends, which lost 1 base and 3 bases, there was a span of 19 bases. This CDR3 contains 16 residues. Germline V gene lookup returns CDR1 GTSNPN and CDR2 SVGIG (reference sequence). The CDR3 loop reads CAWSGSGGLHYYEQYF. The CDR3 DNA reads as TGTGCCTGGAGTGGGTCCGGTGGACTGCATTACTACGAGCAGTACTTC.

This chain links TRBV11-3 with TRBJ2-2, with TRBD2 identical over 8 bases. Germline CDR1 and CDR2: SGHNT and YENEEA. With V trimmed by 2 bases and J by 6 bases, 2 bases remained unmatched. CDR3 length: 14 amino acids. The CDR3 region has the DNA TGTGCCAGCAGCTTACGGGGGGGGCCCGGGGAGCTGTTTTTT. Translated: CASSLRGGPGELFF.

The chain joins TRBV5-4 to TRBJ1-2, with TRBD1 matching 7 bases. Germline CDR1 and CDR2: SGHNT and YYREEE (reference sequence). The CDR3 extends over 13 amino acids. Unmatched junction bases numbered 4, after V lost 4 bases and J lost 4 bases. CDR3 bases: TGTGCCAGCAGCAGGGACAGCCCCTATGGCTACACCTTC. Amino acids: CASSRDSPYGYTF.

The chain carries TRBV3-1 (or the pseudogene TRBV3-2) and TRBJ2-1, with 11 bases matching TRBD1. Germline V gives CDR1 LGHDT, CDR2 YNNKEL (reference sequence). Unmatched junction bases numbered 10, after V lost 3 bases and J lost 6 bases. CDR3 length equals 17 residues. This CDR3 reads CASSHVPPGTGGNEQFF. The DNA of the CDR3 is TGTGCCAGCAGCCATGTACCCCCCGGGACAGGGGGCAATGAGCAGTTCTTC.

The chain combines TRBV9 with TRBJ1-1, with D perhaps matching TRBD1 (6 bases). The germline V and J ends were trimmed by 3 bases and 0 bases, with 9 bases remaining between them. CDR1 is SGDLS, CDR2 YYNGEE, per germline. The CDR3 has 14 residues. The CDR3 spells CASSATGLNTEAFF. Here the CDR3 DNA reads TGTGCCAGCAGCGCCACAGGGTTGAACACTGAAGCTTTCTTT. The full variable domain, completed using reference TRBV9 and TRBJ1-1, is DSGVTQTPKHLITATGQRVTLRCSPRSGDLSVYWYQQSLDQGLQFLIQYYNGEERAKGNILERFSAQQFPDLHSELNLSSLELGDSALYFCASSATGLNTEAFFGQGTRLTVV.

This chain connects TRBV28 to TRBJ1-5; D not certain. The CDR3 has 15 residues. V lost 8 bases to trimming and J lost 1 base, with 15 bases between them. The germline gives CDR1 MDHEN, CDR2 SYDVKM. CDR3: CASLPSGRSNQPQHF. CDR3 DNA: TGTGCCAGCCTCCCAAGCGGACGGAGCAATCAGCCCCAGCATTTT.

The chain couples TRBV12-3 or TRBV12-4 to TRBJ1-2; no clear D gene. The CDR3 contains 13 residues. With 3 bases removed from V and 4 bases from J, the gap between germline ends came to 9 bases. The CDR3 protein is CASSFAEGYGYTF. For the CDR3, the DNA is TGTGCCAGCAGTTTCGCTGAGGGCTATGGCTACACCTTC.

This clone was seen a handful of times. The chain uses TRBV9 and TRBJ1-4; TRBD1 is a possible D gene (5 bases). Between the trimmed V and J ends, which lost 0 bases and 8 bases, there was a span of 17 bases. CDR1 and CDR2 from the germline V gene are SGDLS and YYNGEE. This CDR3 has 16 amino acids. CDR3 bases: TGTGCCAGCAGCGTAGGGAGCGCAGGGTGGCAGGAAAAACTGTTTTTT. It yields the protein CASSVGSAGWQEKLFF.

This chain links TRBV2 with TRBJ1-2, with 8 bases aligning to TRBD1. Germline V gene sequence: CDR1 SNHLY, CDR2 FYNNEI. The CDR3 covers 15 residues. V lost 3 bases, J lost 8 bases, and 11 bases stayed unmatched. As DNA, the CDR3 is TGTGCCAGCAGTGACATACAGGGGGGACTGGACGGCTACACCTTC. This gives the protein CASSDIQGGLDGYTF.

V and J are TRBV27 and TRBJ1-2; D unclear. V shed 0 bases and J shed 4 bases, with 12 bases lying between them. This CDR3 has 15 amino acids. The V gene's germline CDR1 is MNHEY and CDR2 SMNVEV (reference sequence). The CDR3 is CASSLSQSWAYGYTF. DNA for the CDR3: TGTGCCAGCAGTTTATCCCAGAGTTGGGCCTATGGCTACACCTTC.

This clone appeared once. V usage is TRBV4-3 and J usage is TRBJ1-1, with D unclear. The germline CDR1 and CDR2 sequences are LGHNA and YSLEER. This CDR3 is built from 15 residues. The V end lost 1 base, the J end lost 0 bases, and 9 bases lay between the germline ends. CDR3 loop: CASSQVPGLNTEAFF. The CDR3 DNA is TGCGCCAGCAGCCAAGTTCCAGGTCTGAACACTGAAGCTTTCTTT.

In this sample, this clone turned up a few times. The chain links TRBV5-1 to TRBJ1-5; D gene ambiguous. The V end was cut by 4 bases, the J end by 2 bases, with 10 bases between. The CDR3 sequence is 14 residues long. Per the germline V gene, CDR1 is SGHRS and CDR2 is YFSETQ. This chain's CDR3 is CASSSAGGNQPQHF. Here the CDR3 DNA reads TGCGCCAGCAGCAGCGCGGGTGGCAATCAGCCCCAGCATTTT.

This rearrangement joins TRBV29-1 to TRBJ2-5; D is perhaps TRBD2 (6 bases). The germline CDR1 and CDR2 sequences are SQVTM and ANQGSEA. The CDR3 contains 12 residues. V was trimmed by 5 bases and J by 1 base, leaving 8 bases between them. For the CDR3, the DNA is TGCAGCGTTTCCGGGAGCCAAGAGACCCAGTACTTC. Encoded protein: CSVSGSQETQYF. Drawing the rest from reference TRBV29-1 and TRBJ2-5, the complete variable domain is SAVISQKPSRDICQRGTSLTIQCQVDSQVTMMFWYRQQPGQSLTLIATANQGSEATYESGFVIDKFPISRPNLTFSTLTVSNMSPEDSSIYLCSVSGSQETQYFGPGTRLLVL.

V is TRBV19 and J is TRBJ1-1; maybe TRBD1 (5 bases). Germline V gene data show CDR1 as LNHDA and CDR2 as SQIVND (reference sequence). The CDR3 covers 15 residues. Trimming cost V 4 bases and J 0 bases, with 12 bases left between them. The CDR3 DNA reads as TGTGCCAGTAGTAACGCCGGGGGATTGAACACTGAAGCTTTCTTT. Translated, it gives CASSNAGGLNTEAFF.

The chain has TRBV6-5 and TRBJ1-2; no clear D. The CDR3 is made up of 14 amino acids. Germline V CDR1 and CDR2: MNHEY, SVGAGI. V was shortened by 4 bases and J by 6 bases, with 15 bases between the two germline ends. CDR3 region: CASSSSSVRDGYTF. DNA for the CDR3: TGTGCCAGCAGTTCTTCTTCGGTTCGAGATGGCTACACCTTC.

The V gene is TRBV11-2, the J gene TRBJ1-2, with 9 bases matching TRBD1. From germline, CDR1 is SGHAT and CDR2 FQNNGV. Germline trimming cut 6 bases from V and 8 bases from J; bases unmatched to any gene: 10. The CDR3 contains 14 residues. The DNA for the CDR3 is TGTGCCAGCAGTTCCAACAGGGGGCGTGGGGGCTACACCTTC. Encoded protein: CASSSNRGRGGYTF.

CDR3 DNA sequence: TGCGCCAGCAGCTTGGCCGGACAGAATTCTGAAGCTTTCTTT. Encoded protein: CASSLAGQNSEAFF. The chain has TRBV5-1 and TRBJ1-1, with TRBD1 as a possible D gene (6 bases). From germline, CDR1 is SGHRS and CDR2 YFSETQ. V was shortened by 0 bases and J by 6 bases, with 12 bases between the two germline ends. The CDR3 is 14 residues long.

This clone was found once. V and J are TRBV7-6 and TRBJ2-3, with 13 positions matching TRBD2. V shed 1 base and J 6 bases; nucleotides not matched to a gene: 4. The CDR3 runs 16 residues. Looked up from germline, CDR1 is SGHVS and CDR2 is FNYEAQ. The chain's CDR3 is CASSLGTSGSWDTQYF. CDR3 sequence (DNA): TGTGCCAGCAGCTTAGGGACTAGCGGGAGTTGGGATACGCAGTATTTT.

This chain joins TRBV30 and TRBJ1-4; perhaps TRBD1 as D (6 bases). V dropped 1 base and J dropped 8 bases, with 14 bases sitting between them. This CDR3 contains 14 residues. Per the germline V gene, CDR1 is GTSNPN and CDR2 is SVGIG (reference sequence). This chain's CDR3 is CAWSDGGAGEKLFF. Written as DNA, the CDR3 is TGTGCCTGGAGTGACGGGGGGGCTGGAGAAAAACTGTTTTTT.

The V and J genes are TRBV6-1 and TRBJ1-2; the D is unclear. V lost 2 bases and J 7 bases, leaving 11 bases between the germline ends. This CDR3 has 13 residues. The germline V gene has CDR1 MNHNS and CDR2 SASEGT. The CDR3 DNA sequence: TGTGCCAGCAGTGAATGGGGAGACCCTGGCTACACCTTC. This gives the protein CASSEWGDPGYTF.